A selection of T cell receptor beta chains follows, all from one sample in a study of CD8 T cells in Susac syndrome. TCRdb recomputed calls from the immunoSEQ multiplex PCR reads with MiXCR, one row per CDR3 protein. The sample yields over 350,000 distinct CDR3 sequences, approximately 85% seen once. Sequences were obtained from CD8+ T cells from PBMCs. All receptors derive from a human donor with multiple sclerosis. Each CDR3 is given with its conserved first and last residue. Fields, in order: J gene, V gene, CDR3 protein.

>TRBJ2-5|TRBV2
CASSDEGRLEQETQYF
>TRBJ1-1|TRBV5-1
CASSLEGLSTEAFF
>TRBJ2-7|TRBV28
CASTPLALGRRHEQYF
>TRBJ2-5|TRBV25-1
CASSERGGPSGQETQYF
>TRBJ2-1|TRBV19
CASSLEDEQFF
>TRBJ2-1|TRBV6-1
CASSTLGGEQFF
>TRBJ2-5|TRBV25-1
CASSPVQETQYF
>TRBJ1-1|TRBV6-1
CASSEGPGSMNTEAFF
>TRBJ2-7|TRBV7-9
CASSFGEETYEQYF
>TRBJ1-5|TRBV7-8
CASSLDQPSNQPQHF
>TRBJ1-1|TRBV10-2
CASSESRGGTEAFF
>TRBJ1-1|TRBV13
CASSLVARGAEAFF
>TRBJ1-2|TRBV29-1
CSVESRYYGYTF
>TRBJ2-1|TRBV30
CAWSVRAYNEQFF
>TRBJ1-2|TRBV28
CASSYRNHRSGYTF
>TRBJ2-1|TRBV9
CASSGDGDEQFF
>TRBJ1-5|TRBV10-3
CAIAPESGTNNQPQHF
>TRBJ2-7|TRBV20-1
CSARDSGSGEQYF
>TRBJ2-3|TRBV11-2
CASSLGASGSRLAVHTQYF
>TRBJ2-5|TRBV28
CASSFGTGKTQYF
>TRBJ1-2|TRBV19
CASSYETGAYGYTF
>TRBJ2-7|TRBV11-2
CASAWSNYEQYF
>TRBJ1-4|TRBV4-1
CASSSDERLFF
>TRBJ2-2|TRBV30
CAWPGPNTGELFF
>TRBJ1-2|TRBV29-1
CSVRIWKNYGYTF
>TRBJ2-1|TRBV29-1
CSVMGLAGPHALNEQFF
>TRBJ2-2|TRBV15
CATSNWGRIKNTGELFF
>TRBJ2-1|TRBV30
CAWSVPYQRGEVEQFF
>TRBJ2-1|TRBV4-1
CASSPDYQISYNEQFF
>TRBJ2-2|TRBV3-1
CASSQVGAGTGELFF
>TRBJ2-7|TRBV23-1
CASPTIGGAVSYEQYF
>TRBJ2-3|TRBV19
CASSFHRGTSQYF
>TRBJ2-7|TRBV7-6
CASSIDSTYEQYF
>TRBJ1-5|TRBV7-9
CASSIGQSNQPQHF
>TRBJ2-5|TRBV5-1
CASSLARATVDQYF
>TRBJ1-2|TRBV6-5
CASSLSTGGFGYTF
>TRBJ2-5|TRBV4-1
CASSQDFRGGKSSETQYF
>TRBJ2-1|TRBV6-9
CASSFHTLGEGVCYNEQFF
>TRBJ2-7|TRBV10-2
CASSDMGSSYEQYF
>TRBJ1-1|TRBV6-5
CASSYSPSAEAFF
>TRBJ2-5|TRBV7-9
CASSLSLRETQYF
>TRBJ2-7|TRBV10-3
CAISEPSTSPHEQYF
>TRBJ1-3|TRBV19
CASSITASGNTIYF
>TRBJ1-3|TRBV4-2
CASSPSLALENTIYF
>TRBJ2-1|TRBV29-1
CSVVALLHNEQFF
>TRBJ2-5|TRBV28
CASTSGTLETQYF
>TRBJ2-7|TRBV5-5
CASKAASGSYEQYF
>TRBJ2-7|TRBV4-1
CASSHTDRDYEQYF
>TRBJ2-7|TRBV4-1
CASSTPGESSYEQYF
>TRBJ2-1|TRBV27
CASSFAASEYNEQFF
>TRBJ2-5|TRBV7-9
CASSLAETQYF
>TRBJ2-1|TRBV27
CASSGLGGDEQFF
>TRBJ1-5|TRBV6-5
CASSYFAGANQPQHF
>TRBJ1-1|TRBV20-1
CSATEGGGKEAFF
>TRBJ2-1|TRBV6-4
CASSDLAGGNNEQFF
>TRBJ2-2|TRBV6-6
CASSYLENTGELFF
>TRBJ1-1|TRBV19
CASSWGQSEAFF
>TRBJ2-7|TRBV7-9
CASSSGLAGGSYEQYF
>TRBJ2-7|TRBV28
CASRPWGGSGYEQYF